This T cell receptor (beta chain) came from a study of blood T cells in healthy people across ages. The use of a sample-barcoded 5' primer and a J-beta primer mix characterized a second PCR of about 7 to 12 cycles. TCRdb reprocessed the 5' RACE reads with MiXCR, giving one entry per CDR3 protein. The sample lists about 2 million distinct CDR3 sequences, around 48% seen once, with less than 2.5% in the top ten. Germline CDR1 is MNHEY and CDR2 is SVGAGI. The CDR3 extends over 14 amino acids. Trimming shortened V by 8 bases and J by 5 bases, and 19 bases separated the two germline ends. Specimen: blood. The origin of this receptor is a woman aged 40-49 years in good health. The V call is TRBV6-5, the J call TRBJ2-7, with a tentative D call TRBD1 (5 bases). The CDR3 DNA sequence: TGTGCCAGCTTAATCATACGTAGGGGAAACGAGCAGTACTTC. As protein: CASLIIRRGNEQYF.